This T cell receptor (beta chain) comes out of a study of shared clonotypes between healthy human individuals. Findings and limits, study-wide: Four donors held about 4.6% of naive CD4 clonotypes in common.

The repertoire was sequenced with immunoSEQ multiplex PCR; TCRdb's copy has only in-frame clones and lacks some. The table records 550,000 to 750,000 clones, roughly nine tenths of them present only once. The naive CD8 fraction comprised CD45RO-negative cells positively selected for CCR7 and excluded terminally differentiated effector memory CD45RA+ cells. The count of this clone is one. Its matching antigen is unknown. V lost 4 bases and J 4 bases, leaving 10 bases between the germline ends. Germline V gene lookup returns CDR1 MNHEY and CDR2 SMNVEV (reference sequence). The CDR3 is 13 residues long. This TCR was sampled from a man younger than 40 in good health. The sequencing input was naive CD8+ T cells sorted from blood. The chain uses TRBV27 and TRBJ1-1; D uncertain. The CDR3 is CASSYPGITEAFF. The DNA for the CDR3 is TGTGCCAGCAGTTACCCGGGCATCACTGAAGCTTTCTTT.